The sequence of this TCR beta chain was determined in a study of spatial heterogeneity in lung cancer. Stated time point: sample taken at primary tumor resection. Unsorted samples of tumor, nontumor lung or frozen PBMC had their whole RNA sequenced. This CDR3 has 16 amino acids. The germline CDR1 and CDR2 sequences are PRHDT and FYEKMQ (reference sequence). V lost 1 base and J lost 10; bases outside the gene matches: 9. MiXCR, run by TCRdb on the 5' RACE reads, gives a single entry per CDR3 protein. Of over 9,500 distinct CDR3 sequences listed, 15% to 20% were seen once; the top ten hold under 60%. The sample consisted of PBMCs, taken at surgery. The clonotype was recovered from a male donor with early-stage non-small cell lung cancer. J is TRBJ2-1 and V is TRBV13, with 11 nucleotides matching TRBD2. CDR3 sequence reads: CASSLETSGVPVEQFF. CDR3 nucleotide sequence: TGTGCCAGCAGCTTAGAGACTAGCGGGGTACCAGTAGAGCAGTTCTTC.